This T cell receptor (beta chain) is drawn from a study of CD8+ T cells in alopecia areata. Study at large: Skin grafts from roughly 6-12-month-old C3H/HeJ donors with spontaneous alopecia were placed on roughly 7-10-week-old female C3H/HeJ mice.

The CDR3 length is 13 residues. Germline values: CDR1 LGHNA, CDR2 YNLKQL (reference sequence). Trimming removed 5 bases at V and 0 bases at J, with 6 bases between. This clone was found a few times. Its cognate antigen is unknown. Genes and germline are mouse. The read ends 4 residues early relative to the CDR3; the germline J gene fills the gap. The sorting of pooled cutaneous lymph node cells relied on CD4, CD8alpha, NKG2D, NKG2ACE and other markers. Study-level findings and limits: Clonality was higher in lesional than normal scalp, especially in alopecia totalis/universalis. Sequenced scalp T cells also include alphabeta T cells resident in normal skin. Researchers reported that TCR sharing among patients proved less clear than in mice, possibly HLA-linked.

The sequencing template was cDNA reverse transcribed from extracted RNA. TCRdb's table, derived via immunoSEQ multiplex PCR, lists solely in-frame clones and lacks some. This sample comprises around 300,000 clones, none seen once only. Input material: CD4+ T cells sorted from a lymph node. The sequence derives from a C3H/HeJ mouse with alopecia areata. The strain's MHC haplotype is H2-k. The chain combines TRBV5 with TRBJ2-3; the D is unclear. CDR3 loop: CASSSSSAETLYF. The DNA read from the CDR3 is TGTGCCAGCAGCTCATCAAGTGCAGAA.